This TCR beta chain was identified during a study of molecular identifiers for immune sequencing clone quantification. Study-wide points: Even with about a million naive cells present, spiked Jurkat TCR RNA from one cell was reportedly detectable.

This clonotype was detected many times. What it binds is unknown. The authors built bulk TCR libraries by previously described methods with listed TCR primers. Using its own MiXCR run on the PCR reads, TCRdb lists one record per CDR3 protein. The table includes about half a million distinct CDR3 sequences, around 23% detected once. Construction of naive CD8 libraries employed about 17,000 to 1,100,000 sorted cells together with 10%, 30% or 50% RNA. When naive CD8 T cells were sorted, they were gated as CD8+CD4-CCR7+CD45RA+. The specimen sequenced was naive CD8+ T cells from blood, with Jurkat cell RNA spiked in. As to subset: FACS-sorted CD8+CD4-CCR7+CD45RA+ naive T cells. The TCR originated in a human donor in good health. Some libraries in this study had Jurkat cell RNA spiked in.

CDR3 loop: CASSHGLAGVRETQYF. For the CDR3, the DNA is TGTGCCAGCAGCCATGGACTAGCGGGAGTCCGCGAGACCCAGTACTTC. The chain recombines TRBV7-9 with TRBJ2-5; TRBD2 matches 13 bases. V lost 5 bases, J lost 5 bases, and 8 bases stayed unmatched. Germline loops: CDR1 SEHNR, CDR2 FQNEAQ (reference sequence). This CDR3 has 16 residues.